This T cell receptor (beta chain) was obtained from a study of shared clonotypes between healthy human individuals (dated by TCRdb to the early 2020s). At the level of the whole study: The cohort comprised a couple of women and a few men aged 18 to 49 years. For each donor, CD4 naive and CD4 memory were each given three plates, CD8 naive was given two plates, and CD8 memory was given one plate. Blood TCR repertoires of several healthy adults were deeply sequenced to estimate repertoire size and the extent of clonotype sharing between individuals. Libraries were prepared and TCR repertoires were sequenced by different laboratories using diverse techniques, in order to increase sequencing depth and limit assay-specific biases. Between about 0.94 and 8.9 billion PBMCs per donor were obtained by leukapheresis. The study at large found these results: Because the study included a small number of donors, the genetic and exposure-history diversity represented was limited. Sampling was restricted to blood, and TCR repertoires in tissues likely differ from the TCR repertoires found in blood. About 5% of naive CD4, around 4% of naive CD8, about 2.5% of memory CD4, and approximately 0.39% of memory CD8 clonotypes were shared across several donors. Pairwise subsampling indicated that sequencing depth was expected to affect the degree of clonotype sharing among donors. Compared with non-shared clonotypes, clonotypes shared by all four sorted-subset donors had higher generation probabilities. Incomplete sequencing was indicated by rarefaction of sorted-subset datasets, despite the large sequencing depth. Naive subsets generally had larger estimated clonotype richness than memory subsets did.

The donors were healthy, HIV-negative adults with no recently reported acute infections or vaccinations. Only Caucasian adults living in Nashville, Tennessee, USA were represented among the donors. Magnetic negative selection was used to enrich CD4+ T cells, after which naive cells were positively selected on CD45RA and the negative fraction became the memory subset. After blood collection by leukapheresis, PBMCs were isolated using Ficoll-Histopaque density gradient centrifugation and then cryopreserved in the vapor phase of liquid nitrogen. Purity and quantity of every magnetically sorted T cell population were checked by analytical flow cytometry. Genomic DNA was isolated from every sorted fraction and measured by UV absorbance on a Nanodrop 2000c. Using the deep immunoSEQ assay, TCR CDR3 regions were amplified from genomic DNA by multiplex PCR. Extracted genomic DNA from each cell subset was distributed evenly across all wells of several immunoSEQ 96-well plates, and each plate was treated as a replicate. For sorted subsets, each replicate PCR was loaded with approximately 200 ng genomic DNA, equivalent to roughly 30,000 T cell genomes. Purified libraries were quantified with a Qubit 3.0 fluorometer, sized on a Bioanalyzer 2100, and re-quantified with the KAPA Library Quantification kit. Each immunoSEQ 96-well plate was sequenced on its own single-read 150-cycle Illumina NextSeq 550 flow cell. Under the source paper's analysis protocol: Because the immunoSEQ output included only junctional sequences and no quality scores, the filtering could not be the same as the filtering used for full-length reads. Sequences were annotated with PyIR, a Python wrapper for IgBLAST v1.9, and V/J genes and CDR3 were assigned using IMGT germline references. Any read was removed if the V/J assignment was weak (E-value above 1e-6), the CDR3 was missing, or the read contained stop codons, out-of-frame junctions, or ambiguous translated residues. A V3J clonotype was defined by an identical inferred V gene, J gene, and CDR3 amino acid sequence. The percentage overlap between two repertoires was calculated by dividing the number of shared unique clonotypes by the size of the smaller repertoire. Three approaches were used to assess repertoire richness: RTK rarefaction, the Chao1 estimator, and Recon v2.1 estimates of unobserved clonotypes. Generation probabilities for all TCRbeta clonotypes obtained by the gDNA method from a handful of donors were computed using OLGA. The source is immuneACCESS, and TCRdb retained only in-frame sequences with V and J called. Part of the clones is not carried over; for the studies checked, unresolved V genes explain less than half of this, and the remainder is unexplained. Clonal size and the V and J genes are those of that table, whereas D and trimming came from the DNA. The sample profile shows 1.6 million or so clones; about 98.5% of them were found once. The ten largest clonotypes hold roughly 0.36% of the sample.

Comments on this clone: Its antigen is not yet known. No clone much larger than this one lies a single base away; base qualities are absent.

The TCR sequence derives from a man aged 25-45 years in good health. The sequencing input was naive CD4+ T cells sorted from blood. The cell subset or site label, read with the paper, signifies: CD45RA+ positively selected.

The DNA sequence follows: TGCGCCAGCAGCTTGCTGGGCCTCGCTAATGAAAAACTGTTTTTT. Translation gives CASSLLGLANEKLFF. The chain links TRBV5-1 with TRBJ1-4; the D gene assignment is ambiguous. V and J are truncated by 1 base and 3 bases respectively, leaving an intervening sequence of 10 bases. Per the germline V gene, SGHRS is the CDR1 and YFSETQ is the CDR2. The CDR3 contains 15 residues, cysteine and phenylalanine counted. The only DNA kept is the CDR3, 45 bases in frame from the first base.